This T cell receptor beta chain was identified in a study of blood T cell repertoires in COVID-19. Background on the study: Whether acute or convalescent, the COVID-19 samples came from the United States, Italy and Spain.

The CDR3 runs 13 residues. V shed 8 bases and J shed 3 bases, with 11 bases lying between them. The germline V gene encodes CDR1 ENHRY and CDR2 SYGVKD. Per the study methods: For nucleated cells, counts were estimated from reference gene primer amplification. Libraries were prepared by immunoSEQ multiplex PCR; TCRdb keeps only in-frame clonotypes and omits some of them. V, J and clone size reflect that table, while D and trimming were determined from the DNA. This sample yields under 200,000 clones, of which approximately 90% are seen a single time; about 0.54% belongs to the top ten. Sequences were obtained from peripheral blood. The receptor was derived from a man aged 50-59 years with acute or convalescent COVID-19. V gene TRBV10-3 combines with J gene TRBJ1-5; possibly TRBD1 for D (5 bases). In DNA form, the CDR3 reads TGTGCCATCGGCAGGGAAGTCAATCAGCCCCAGCATTTT. Translating gives CAIGREVNQPQHF.